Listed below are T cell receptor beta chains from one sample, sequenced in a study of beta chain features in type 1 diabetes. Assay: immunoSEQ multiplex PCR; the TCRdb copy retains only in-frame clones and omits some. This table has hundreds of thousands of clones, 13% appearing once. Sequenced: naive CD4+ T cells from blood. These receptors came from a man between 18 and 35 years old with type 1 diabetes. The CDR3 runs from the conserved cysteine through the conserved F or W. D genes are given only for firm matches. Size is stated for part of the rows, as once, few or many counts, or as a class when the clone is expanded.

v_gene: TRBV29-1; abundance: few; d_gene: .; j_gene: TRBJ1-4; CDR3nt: TGCAGCGGGGCAGATTACCTAGAAAAACTGTTTTTT; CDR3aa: CSGADYLEKLFF
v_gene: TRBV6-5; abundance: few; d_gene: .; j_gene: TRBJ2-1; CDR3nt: TGTGCCAGCACTGTCCGATCCGGTTACAATGAGCAGTTCTTC; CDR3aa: CASTVRSGYNEQFF
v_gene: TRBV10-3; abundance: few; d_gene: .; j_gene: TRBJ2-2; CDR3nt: TGTGCCATCAGCGGTTCCGGGGAGCTGTTTTTT; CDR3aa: CAISGSGELFF
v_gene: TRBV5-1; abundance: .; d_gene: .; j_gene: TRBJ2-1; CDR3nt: TGCGCCAGCAGTAGGGCGGGGAGCTCCTACAATGAGCAGTTCTTC; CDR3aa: CASSRAGSSYNEQFF
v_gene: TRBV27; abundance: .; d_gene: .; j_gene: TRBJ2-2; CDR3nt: TGTGCCAGCAGAGGGAGCGGGGAGCTGTTTTTT; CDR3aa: CASRGSGELFF
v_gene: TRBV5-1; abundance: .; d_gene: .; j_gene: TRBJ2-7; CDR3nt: TGCGCCAGCAGCTCAGAATACGAGCAGTACTTC; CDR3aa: CASSSEYEQYF
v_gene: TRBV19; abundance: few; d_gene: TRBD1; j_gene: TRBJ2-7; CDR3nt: TGTGCCAGTAGTATCGAAACAGGGGTTCCCGAGCAGTACTTC; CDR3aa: CASSIETGVPEQYF
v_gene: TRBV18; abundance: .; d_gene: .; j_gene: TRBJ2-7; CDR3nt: TGTGCCAGCTCACCAGGCGGGACAGCCTACGAGCAGTACTTC; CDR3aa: CASSPGGTAYEQYF
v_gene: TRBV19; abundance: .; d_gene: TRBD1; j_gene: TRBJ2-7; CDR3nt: TGTGCCAGTAGTATTAACAGGGGGCAGAACGAGCAGTACTTC; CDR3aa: CASSINRGQNEQYF
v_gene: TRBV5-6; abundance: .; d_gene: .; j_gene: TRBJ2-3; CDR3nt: TGTGCCAGCAGCTTGGCGGCAGGCACGCAGTATTTT; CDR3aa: CASSLAAGTQYF
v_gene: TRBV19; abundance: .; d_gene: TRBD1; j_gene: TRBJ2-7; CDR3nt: TGTGCCAGTAGTATGGGGACAGGGTCATACGAGCAGTACTTC; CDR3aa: CASSMGTGSYEQYF
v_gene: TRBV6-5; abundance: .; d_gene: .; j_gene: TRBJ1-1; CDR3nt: TGTGCCAGCAGTTACTTTACACAAGACACTGAAGCTTTCTTT; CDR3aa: CASSYFTQDTEAFF
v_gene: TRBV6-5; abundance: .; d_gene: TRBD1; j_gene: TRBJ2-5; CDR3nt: TGTGCCAGCAGGCCTGGGACAGGGGTAGGAGAGACCCAGTACTTC; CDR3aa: CASRPGTGVGETQYF
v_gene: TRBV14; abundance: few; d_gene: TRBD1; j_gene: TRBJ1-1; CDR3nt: TGTGCCAGCAGCCAAGGGACAGGGCCCCTTGGAGCTTTCTTT; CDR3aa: CASSQGTGPLGAFF
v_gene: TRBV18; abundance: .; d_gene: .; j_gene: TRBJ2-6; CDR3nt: TGTGCCAGCTCACCCGGCTCTGGGGCCAACGTCCTGACTTTC; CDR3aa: CASSPGSGANVLTF
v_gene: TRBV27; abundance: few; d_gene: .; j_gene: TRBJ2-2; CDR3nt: TGTGCCAGCAGTTCCCTAACGGGCGTCGGGGAGCTGTTTTTT; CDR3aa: CASSSLTGVGELFF
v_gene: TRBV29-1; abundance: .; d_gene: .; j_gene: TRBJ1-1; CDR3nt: TGCAGCGTTGAACCGTTGTCACCGAACACTGAAGCTTTCTTT; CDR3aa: CSVEPLSPNTEAFF
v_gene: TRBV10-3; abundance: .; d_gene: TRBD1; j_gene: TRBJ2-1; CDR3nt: TGTGCCATCACCACAGGGGGAAATGAGCAGTTCTTC; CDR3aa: CAITTGGNEQFF
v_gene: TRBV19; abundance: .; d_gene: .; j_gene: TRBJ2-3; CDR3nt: TGTGCCAGTAGGATAAATGGGGGTACAGATACGCAGTATTTT; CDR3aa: CASRINGGTDTQYF
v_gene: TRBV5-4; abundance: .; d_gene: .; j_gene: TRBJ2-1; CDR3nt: TGTGCCAGCAGAAGGGTGGGAAGCTCCTACAATGAGCAGTTCTTC; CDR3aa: CASRRVGSSYNEQFF
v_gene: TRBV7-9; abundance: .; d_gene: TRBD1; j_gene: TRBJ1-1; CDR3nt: TGTGCCAGCAGCTTTTACCGGGACAGCCCCGGAGCTTTCTTT; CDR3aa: CASSFYRDSPGAFF
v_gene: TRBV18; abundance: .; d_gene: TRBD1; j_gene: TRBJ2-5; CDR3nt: TGTGCCAGCTCACCACCGGGACAGCCACAAGAGACCCAGTACTTC; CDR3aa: CASSPPGQPQETQYF
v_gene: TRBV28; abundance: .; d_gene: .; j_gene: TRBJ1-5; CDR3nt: TGTGCCAGCAGTTTGGCGGGGGGCGATCAGCCCCAGCATTTT; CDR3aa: CASSLAGGDQPQHF
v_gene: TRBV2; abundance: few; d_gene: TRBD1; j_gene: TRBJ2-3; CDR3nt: TGTGCCAGCAGTCGGGACAGTAGCACAGATACGCAGTATTTT; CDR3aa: CASSRDSSTDTQYF
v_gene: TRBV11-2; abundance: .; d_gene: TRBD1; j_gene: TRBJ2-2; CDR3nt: TGTGCCAGCAGCTTAAGCGGGACAGGGTCCACCGGGGAGCTGTTTTTT; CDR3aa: CASSLSGTGSTGELFF
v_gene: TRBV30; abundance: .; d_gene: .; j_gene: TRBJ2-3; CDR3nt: TGTGCCTGGAGTGAACCTGCCTTCACAGATACGCAGTATTTT; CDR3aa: CAWSEPAFTDTQYF
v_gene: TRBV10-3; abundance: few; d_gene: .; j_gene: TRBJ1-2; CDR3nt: TGTGCCATCACCCGACAGGAAAACTATGGCTACACCTTC; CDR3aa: CAITRQENYGYTF
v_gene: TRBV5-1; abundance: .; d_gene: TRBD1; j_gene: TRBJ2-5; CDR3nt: TGCGCCAGCAGCTTGGCCCGGGACAGGGCAGCGGAGACCCAGTACTTC; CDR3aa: CASSLARDRAAETQYF
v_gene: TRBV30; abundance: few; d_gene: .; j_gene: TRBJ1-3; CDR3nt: TGTGCCTGGACAGCTGCTGGAAACACCATATATTTT; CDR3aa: CAWTAAGNTIYF
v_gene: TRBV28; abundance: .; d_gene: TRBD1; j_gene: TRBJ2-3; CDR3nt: TGTGCCAGCAGTTCTCCGGGACAGGGGCCGTATGTGGAGTATTTT; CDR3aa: CASSSPGQGPYVEYF
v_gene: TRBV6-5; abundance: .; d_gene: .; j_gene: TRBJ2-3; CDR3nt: TGTGCCAGCAGCCCACCGGAAGGTACGCAGTATTTT; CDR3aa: CASSPPEGTQYF
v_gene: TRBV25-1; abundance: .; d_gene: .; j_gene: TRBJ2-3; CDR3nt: TGTGCCAGCAGGGGGGTTAGCACAGATACGCAGTATTTT; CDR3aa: CASRGVSTDTQYF
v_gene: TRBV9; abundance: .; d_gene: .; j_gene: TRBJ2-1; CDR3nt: TGTGCCAGCAGCCAGGTAGCGAATGAGCAGTTCTTC; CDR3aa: CASSQVANEQFF
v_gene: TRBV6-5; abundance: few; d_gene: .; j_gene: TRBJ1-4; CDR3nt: TGTGCCAGCAGTTACGACAGGACCTCAACTAATGAAAAACTGTTTTTT; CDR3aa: CASSYDRTSTNEKLFF
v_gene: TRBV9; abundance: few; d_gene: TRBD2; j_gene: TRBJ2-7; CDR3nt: TGTGCCAGCAGCGCCGGGACTAGCGGGGGTCTCGTCTCCTACGAGCAGTACTTC; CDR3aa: CASSAGTSGGLVSYEQYF
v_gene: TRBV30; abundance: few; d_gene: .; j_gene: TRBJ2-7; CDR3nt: TGTGCCTGGAGTCGAGGCGGGGATTCCTACGAGCAGTACTTC; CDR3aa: CAWSRGGDSYEQYF
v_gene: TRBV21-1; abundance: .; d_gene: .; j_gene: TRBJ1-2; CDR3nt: TGTGCCAGAACGGGTGGCTACACCTTC; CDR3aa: CARTGGYTF